This is a list of T cell receptor beta chains from one sample in a study of cytomegalovirus exposure and HLA in healthy donors. Using immunoSEQ multiplex PCR, the repertoire was profiled, and TCRdb retains in-frame clones only, with some absent. The table shows over 200,000 clones, with less than 95% occurring only once. Material for sequencing was PBMCs. These receptors came from a woman aged 30 to 39 in good health and CMV-seronegative. CDR3s leave out the opening cysteine and the closing phenylalanine or tryptophan. Size is stated for part of the rows, as once, few or many counts, or as a class when the clone is expanded.

size | J | V | CDR3
. | TRBJ2-7 | TRBV27 | ASSPQVASGTYEQY
. | TRBJ2-1 | TRBV7-9 | ASSPRGSGSSSYNEQF
few | TRBJ2-7 | TRBV6-1 | ASSEVAGPYEQY
. | TRBJ2-1 | TRBV4-1 | ASSQYLISYNEQF
. | TRBJ1-1 | TRBV6-1 | ASRWDRAHTEAF
. | TRBJ1-2 | TRBV11-2 | ASSYSGGQNYGYT
. | TRBJ2-7 | TRBV7-9 | ASSLVGLASYEQY
. | TRBJ2-5 | TRBV7-6 | ASSLGGASYQETQY
few | TRBJ2-3 | TRBV7-3 | ASSFGGITDTQY
once | TRBJ1-4 | TRBV10-2 | ASSEGQGAQNEKLF
. | TRBJ1-5 | TRBV29-1 | SVTGEGENQPQH
. | TRBJ1-3 | TRBV4-1 | ASSQVIVAGNTIY
. | TRBJ2-7 | TRBV5-1 | ASSSGRSSSYEQY
. | TRBJ2-7 | TRBV4-3 | ASSQAPLGQGSYEQY
. | TRBJ2-7 | TRBV15 | ATSREQGLYEQY
. | TRBJ1-2 | TRBV7-8 | ASSLLVDSYGYT
. | TRBJ2-7 | TRBV19 | ASSTSTGGPYEQY
. | TRBJ2-7 | TRBV28 | ASSPPGSGGTYEQY
. | TRBJ2-1 | TRBV6-5 | ASSYSGSSDEQF
. | TRBJ2-3 | TRBV28 | ASSLGVQREAYTDTQY
. | TRBJ1-4 | TRBV29-1 | SVESPGAEKLF
. | TRBJ1-4 | TRBV29-1 | SVGPTGQVEKLF
. | TRBJ1-1 | TRBV5-1 | ASSMTGGGTEAF
. | TRBJ1-1 | TRBV5-1 | ASSLDTGNTEAF
. | TRBJ2-1 | TRBV19 | ASSMGGTVGNEQF
. | TRBJ2-2 | TRBV9 | ASSLTRGEDSGELF
once | TRBJ2-5 | TRBV6-5 | ASRLKHQETQY
. | TRBJ1-1 | TRBV25-1 | ASRMNTEAF
. | TRBJ2-7 | TRBV28 | ASSLSTGWGSYEQY
. | TRBJ2-7 | TRBV6-6 | ASTIVGTGVPYEQY
once | TRBJ2-6 | TRBV19 | ASSIWGAGANVLT
. | TRBJ2-5 | TRBV5-8 | ASSSVTGGETQY
. | TRBJ2-3 | TRBV29-1 | SVPTGVGTDTQY
few | TRBJ2-2 | TRBV19 | ASTTSGTGELF
. | TRBJ2-2 | TRBV7-9 | ASSSTPLSTGELF
. | TRBJ2-3 | TRBV7-8 | ASSEQRALTVRSGDTQY
. | TRBJ1-1 | TRBV9 | ASSGGQGMNTEAF
. | TRBJ1-4 | TRBV13 | ASSLRGMKTNEKLF
. | TRBJ2-7 | TRBV5-1 | ASSLIPTGGYEQY
. | TRBJ2-7 | TRBV28 | ASSFSGSYEQY
. | TRBJ2-5 | TRBV11-2 | ASSLPSGGEETQY